The 24 T cell receptor beta chains below were found in one sample sequenced in a study of T cells in Graves' hyperthyroidism and ophthalmopathy. RNA transcripts provided the source from which TCR beta CDR3 regions were amplified. The primer set for the first-round RT-PCR of the TCR CDR3 was HTBI. TCRdb re-derived calls from the multiplex PCR reads in MiXCR, one entry per CDR3 protein. This sample has more than 550,000 distinct CDR3 sequences, with 40% to 55% found just once. The source material was peripheral blood or thyroid tissue (not recorded which). These receptors were taken from an adult man with Graves' disease, either hyperthyroidism or ophthalmopathy (not recorded which).

This rearrangement joins TRBV2 to TRBJ2-5; D is possibly TRBD2 (6 bases). V lost 6 bases to trimming and J lost 4 bases, with 15 bases between them. The CDR3 has 14 amino acids. CDR1 is SNHLY and CDR2 is FYNNEI in the germline V gene. CDR3 sequence (DNA): TGTGCCAGCAGAAATCTCGGAGGGCCAGAGACCCAGTACTTC. Its protein is CASRNLGGPETQYF.

V is TRBV10-3 and J is TRBJ1-2; possible D gene TRBD1, 6 bases. Germline assignment: CDR1 ENHRY and CDR2 SYGVKD. This CDR3 comprises 13 residues. Trimming cost V 6 bases and J 14 bases, with 22 bases left between them. CDR3 residues: CAISQAGEGVLTF. DNA for the CDR3: TGTGCCATCAGCCAAGCGGGAGAGGGGGTTCTTACCTTC.

This clonotype has a handful of counts. This chain uses TRBV7-6 with TRBJ2-2; D is uncertain. Trimming removed 5 bases at V and 4 bases at J, with 14 bases between. Germline V lookup: CDR1 SGHVS, CDR2 FNYEAQ. The CDR3 totals 15 residues. The CDR3 here is CASSHPWEGTGELFF. CDR3 nucleotide sequence: TGTGCCAGCAGCCACCCGTGGGAAGGCACCGGGGAGCTGTTTTTT.

The V gene is TRBV19, the J gene TRBJ1-1; D unresolved. With 5 bases removed from V and 4 bases from J, the gap between germline ends came to 17 bases. The CDR3 is 15 residues long. Germline V gene data show CDR1 as LNHDA and CDR2 as SQIVND (reference sequence). CDR3 amino acids: CASSETSNMSTEAFF. As DNA, the CDR3 is TGTGCCAGTAGTGAGACTTCGAACATGAGCACTGAAGCTTTCTTT. The variable domain in full, with the rest retrieved from reference TRBV19 and TRBJ1-1, is DGGITQSPKYLFRKEGQNVTLSCEQNLNHDAMYWYRQDPGQGLRLIYYSQIVNDFQKGDIAEGYSVSREKKESFPLTVTSAQKNPTAFYLCASSETSNMSTEAFFGQGTRLTVV.

This clonotype occurred once. The junction and the germline gene differ at one end; a read error may be behind it. The V call is TRBV25-1, the J call TRBJ2-6; D is possibly TRBD1 or TRBD2 (6 bases each). CDR3 size: 14 residues. CDR1 and CDR2 from the germline V gene are MGHDK and SYGVNS. The CDR3 sequence: CASSEYTGAGTEAF. CDR3 in DNA: TGTGCCAGCAGTGAATATACGGGGGCAGGGACTGAAGCTTTC.

This chain uses TRBV7-2 with TRBJ2-5; TRBD2 matches 7 bases. V lost 5 bases to trimming and J lost 3 bases; unmatched junction nucleotides: 15. The germline CDR1 and CDR2 sequences are SGHTA and FQGNSA. The CDR3 has 17 residues. CDR3 nucleotides: TGTGCCAGCAGCGGGGCTTGGCGGGAGTCGAGGGAAGAGACCCAGTACTTC. It yields the protein CASSGAWRESREETQYF.

Comments on this clonotype: Given a much more abundant clone one base away, this may be a read error. The rearrangement uses TRBV2 and TRBJ1-5, with D unresolved. The CDR3 consists of 13 residues. Germline V gives CDR1 SNHLY, CDR2 FYNNEI. CDR3 protein: CASGDDLGQPQHF. CDR3 coding DNA: TGTGCCAGCGGTGATGACCTAGGGCAGCCCCAGCATTTT.

The V and J genes are TRBV11-3 and TRBJ1-1; 8 bases map to TRBD1. V dropped 5 bases and J dropped 1; count of bases not matched to a gene: 9. CDR1 and CDR2 from the germline V gene are SGHNT and YENEEA. The CDR3 runs to 16 residues. The CDR3 coding sequence is TGTGCCAGCAGCCAATTTGACAGGGGAGCGAACACTGAAGCTTTCTTT. Its translation: CASSQFDRGANTEAFF.

This clonotype was counted once. No conserved phenylalanine or tryptophan is present at the end of the CDR3, so a read error is the likely explanation. V is TRBV2 and J is TRBJ2-6; D is possibly TRBD1 or TRBD2 (7 bases each). This CDR3 is built from 19 residues. Germline-derived CDR1 and CDR2 are SNHLY and FYNNEI. CDR3 residues: CASTISWEGADSGANVLTS. CDR3 in DNA: TGTGCCAGCACCATCTCATGGGAGGGGGCGGACTCTGGGGCCAACGTGCTGACTTCC.

J is TRBJ1-1 and V is TRBV12-3 or TRBV12-4; the D is unclear. V was clipped by 4 bases and J by 2 bases, with 17 bases between them. CDR3 length: 16 amino acids. The CDR3 protein is CASSSPQVLENTEAFF. The CDR3 nucleotides read TGTGCCAGCAGTTCGCCTCAGGTATTGGAAAACACTGAAGCTTTCTTT.

The rearrangement joins TRBV5-1 to TRBJ1-4; 10 bases are shared with TRBD1. The germline V gene encodes CDR1 SGHRS and CDR2 YFSETQ. The junction had 10 bases not matched to a gene; V was cut back by 4 bases and J by 1 base. This CDR3 has 18 amino acids. CDR3 sequence reads: CASSPRTGGLLTNEKLFF. The DNA of the CDR3 is TGCGCCAGCAGCCCACGGACAGGGGGGCTTTTAACTAATGAAAAACTGTTTTTT.

This clonotype was counted between two and nine times. The chain employs TRBV7-8 and TRBJ2-7; D remains ambiguous. Germline CDR1 and CDR2: SGHVS and FQNEAQ. The CDR3 extends over 13 amino acids. V was clipped by 5 bases and J by 3 bases, with 11 bases between them. The CDR3 DNA follows: TGTGCCAGCAGCCAGGTTGCATACTACGAGCAGTACTTC. Amino acids: CASSQVAYYEQYF.

The V call is TRBV29-1, the J call TRBJ2-7; D could derive from TRBD1 or TRBD2 (7 bases each). Germline lookup yields CDR1 SQVTM and CDR2 ANQGSEA. V lost 1 base and J 5 bases, leaving 18 bases between the germline ends. There are 15 residues in the CDR3. The CDR3 is CSVEVRSRGGNEQYF. For the CDR3, the DNA is TGCAGCGTTGAAGTGCGGTCCAGGGGGGGCAACGAGCAGTACTTC.

In its sample, this clonotype was seen once. This chain uses TRBV20-1 with TRBJ1-5, with no clear D. The CDR3 spans 14 residues. Germline V gives CDR1 DFQATT, CDR2 SNEGSKA (reference sequence). The V end lost 5 bases, the J end lost 6 bases, and 17 bases lay between the germline ends. CDR3 sequence (DNA): TGCAGTGCTGGGGAAGCCCAAATGGGTCAGCCCCAGCATTTT. Translating gives CSAGEAQMGQPQHF.

A remark on this clonotype: At one of its ends the junction is not consistent with the germline gene, which may arise from a read error. V gene TRBV7-6 combines with J gene TRBJ2-2; perhaps TRBD2 as D (6 bases). The CDR3 extends over 11 amino acids. Germline CDR1 reads SGHVS; CDR2 reads FNYEAQ. This chain's CDR3 is CASNLVGGLFF. The CDR3 DNA reads TGTGCCAGCAATCTAGTCGGGGGGCTGTTTTTT.

The chain employs TRBV12-3 or TRBV12-4 and TRBJ1-1; D is undetermined. This CDR3 region has 13 residues. With 6 bases removed from V and 3 bases from J, the gap between germline ends came to 11 bases. The CDR3 coding sequence is TGTGCCAGCAGCACCCGCGAGGACACTGAAGCTTTCTTT. Translating it yields CASSTREDTEAFF.

V is TRBV9 and J is TRBJ1-1, with D perhaps TRBD1 (5 bases). The V gene lost 4 bases and the J gene lost 3 bases, with 16 bases spanning the gap. Germline-derived CDR1 and CDR2 are SGDLS and YYNGEE. The CDR3 contains 15 residues. The CDR3 DNA follows: TGTGCCAGCAGCTCCAGTCCCTCAGGGTACACTGAAGCTTTCTTT. Amino acids: CASSSSPSGYTEAFF.

This clonotype was seen once. The chain's CDR3 is CASSQTGFGEKLFF. The CDR3 bases are TGTGCCAGCAGCCAAACAGGGTTTGGGGAAAAACTGTTTTTT. The rearrangement joins TRBV7-9 to TRBJ1-4; D is perhaps TRBD1 (6 bases). The CDR3 spans 14 residues. Trimming took off 5 bases at V and 8 bases at J, with 15 bases between the two ends. Germline CDR1 and CDR2: SEHNR and FQNEAQ (reference sequence).

The V call is TRBV19, the J call TRBJ1-2; no clear D gene. The CDR3 loop spans 15 amino acids. V was pared by 5 bases and J by 4 bases, with 17 bases between. CDR1 is LNHDA, CDR2 SQIVND, per germline (reference sequence). The CDR3 bases are TGTGCCAGTAGTCTTCGGCGGGAGGTCGGCTATGGCTACACCTTC. The encoded protein is CASSLRREVGYGYTF.

This clonotype was seen repeatedly, ten times or more. The chain couples TRBV5-1 to TRBJ1-1; D remains unclear. The germline CDR1 and CDR2 sequences are SGHRS and YFSETQ. The CDR3 covers 13 residues. Trimming removed 0 bases from V and 4 bases from J, with 7 bases in between. In DNA form, the CDR3 reads TGCGCCAGCAGCTTGGAAGGGAGCACTGAAGCTTTCTTT. It codes for CASSLEGSTEAFF.

This clonotype was counted a few times. The chain carries TRBV6-6 and TRBJ2-7; D is unclear. The germline gives CDR1 MNHNY, CDR2 SVGAGI (reference sequence). This CDR3 contains 13 residues. Trimming removed 7 bases from V and 1 base from J, with 11 bases in between. The CDR3 DNA reads TGTGCCAGCACCCCCCCACAGTCCTACGAGCAGTACTTC. It translates to CASTPPQSYEQYF.

The V gene is TRBV7-9, the J gene TRBJ2-7, with 9 nucleotides matching TRBD1. V was clipped by 4 bases and J by 4 bases; unmatched bases: 11. The length of the CDR3 is 16 residues. The germline CDR1 and CDR2 sequences are SEHNR and FQNEAQ (reference sequence). This CDR3 is CASSSGQGGYGYEQYF. The CDR3 DNA follows: TGTGCCAGCAGCTCGGGACAGGGCGGGTATGGTTACGAGCAGTACTTC.

The rearrangement uses TRBV7-9 and TRBJ1-1; D is unresolved. The germline V gene encodes CDR1 SEHNR and CDR2 FQNEAQ (reference sequence). The CDR3 spans 15 residues. V lost 6 bases, J lost 0 bases, and 14 bases lay in between. DNA for the CDR3: TGTGCCAGCAGGCGAGAGGCGGGGATGAACACTGAAGCTTTCTTT. Translation gives CASRREAGMNTEAFF. The full variable domain, completed using reference TRBV7-9 and TRBJ1-1, is DTGVSQNPRHKITKRGQNVTFRCDPISEHNRLYWYRQTLGQGPEFLTYFQNEAQLEKSRLLSDRFSAERPKGSFSTLEIQRTEQGDSAMYLCASRREAGMNTEAFFGQGTRLTVV.

This clonotype appeared once. V and J are TRBV4-1 and TRBJ2-5; tentative D call: TRBD1 (6 bases). With 5 bases removed from V and 1 base from J, the gap between germline ends came to 17 bases. CDR3 size: 16 residues. CDR1 and CDR2 from the germline V gene are MGHRA and YSYEKL. The DNA of the CDR3 is TGCGCCAGCAGCTCGAAGGACAGTACCCTCCAAGAGACCCAGTACTTC. It codes for CASSSKDSTLQETQYF.